The T cell receptor (beta chain) described here comes from a study of glioma-infiltrating T cells. General study results and limits: Tissue and blood shared very few CDR3 sequences. Non-neoplastic patients had below-expected tissue-blood divergence, while all gliomas exceeded expectation.

This clonotype was counted at least ten times. Its antigen is undetermined. Amplification of TCR alpha and beta CDR3 regions from RNA used iRepertoire nested multiplex PCR. Tissue mRNA or PBMC total RNA, roughly 100-400 ng, went into one-step reverse transcription and amplification. TCRdb processed the multiplex PCR reads anew with MiXCR; each CDR3 protein has one entry. The table has some 110,000 distinct CDR3 sequences, 20% to 25% seen once. The specimen was glioma tissue, nonneoplastic brain tissue, or PBMCs (not recorded which). The source is a human donor with low-grade glioma or glioblastoma, undergoing nonglioma brain surgery, or in good health (not recorded which).

The CDR3 region is CASSLSFLAGGNYEQYF. The CDR3 DNA is TGTGCCAGCAGTTTATCGTTTTTAGCGGGAGGGAACTACGAGCAGTACTTC. The chain recombines TRBV27 with TRBJ2-7; 11 positions agree with TRBD2. CDR3 size: 17 residues. V lost 0 bases and J lost 3; bases outside the gene matches: 7. The germline gives CDR1 MNHEY, CDR2 SMNVEV (reference sequence).